This T cell receptor beta chain originates from a study of cytomegalovirus exposure and HLA in healthy donors. Points from the study as a whole: The only immune exposure information that was available was CMV serostatus.

V lost 7 bases, J lost 4 bases, and 10 bases lay in between. Germline V gives CDR1 SNHLY, CDR2 FYNNEI. The CDR3 spans 12 residues. About this clone: Its specificity is unknown.

PCR amplification relied on 60 Vbeta primers (plus 13 Jbeta primers). Sequencing used immunoSEQ multiplex PCR; TCRdb keeps in-frame clones, though not all of them. The data show about 200,000 clones, approximately 79% seen once. This chain links TRBV2 with TRBJ1-1, with D perhaps TRBD1 (6 bases). This sequence was found in a girl aged 2 to 9 in good health and CMV-seronegative. Sequencing used PBMCs. This CDR3 reads CASTGGGTEAFF. The CDR3 DNA sequence: TGTGCCAGCACGGGAGGGGGCACTGAAGCTTTCTTT.